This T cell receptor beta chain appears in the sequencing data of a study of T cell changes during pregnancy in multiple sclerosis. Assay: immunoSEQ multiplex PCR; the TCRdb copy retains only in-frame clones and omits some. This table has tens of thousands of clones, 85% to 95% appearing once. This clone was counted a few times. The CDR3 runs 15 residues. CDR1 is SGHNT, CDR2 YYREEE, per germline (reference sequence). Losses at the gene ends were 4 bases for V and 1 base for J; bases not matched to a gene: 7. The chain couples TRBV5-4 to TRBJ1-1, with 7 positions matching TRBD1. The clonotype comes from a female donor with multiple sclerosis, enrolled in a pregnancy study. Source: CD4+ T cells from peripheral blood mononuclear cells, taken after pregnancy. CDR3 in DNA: TGTGCCAGCAGCCCGCGGACAGGAGCGAACACTGAAGCTTTCTTT. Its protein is CASSPRTGANTEAFF.